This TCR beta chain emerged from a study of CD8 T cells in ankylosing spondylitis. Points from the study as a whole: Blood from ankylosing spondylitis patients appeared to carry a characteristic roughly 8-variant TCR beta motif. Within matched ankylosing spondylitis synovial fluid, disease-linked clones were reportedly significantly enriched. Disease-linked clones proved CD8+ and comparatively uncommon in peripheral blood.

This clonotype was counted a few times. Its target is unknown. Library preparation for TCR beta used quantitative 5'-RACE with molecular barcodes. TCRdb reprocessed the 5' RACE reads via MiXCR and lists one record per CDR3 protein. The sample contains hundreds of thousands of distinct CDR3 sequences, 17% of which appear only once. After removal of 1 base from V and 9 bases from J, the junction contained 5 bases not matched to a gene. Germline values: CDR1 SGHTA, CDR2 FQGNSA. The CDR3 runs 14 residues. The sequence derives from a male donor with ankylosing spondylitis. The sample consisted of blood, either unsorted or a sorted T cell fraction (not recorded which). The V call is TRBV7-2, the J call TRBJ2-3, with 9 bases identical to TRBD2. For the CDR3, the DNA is TGTGCCAGCAGCTTAGTTTCTAGCGGGACGACGCAGTATTTT. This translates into CASSLVSSGTTQYF.